The rows below give T cell receptor beta chains drawn from one sample of a study of shared clonotypes between healthy human individuals. Using immunoSEQ multiplex PCR, the repertoire was profiled, and TCRdb retains in-frame clones only, with some absent. The table shows 2,500,000 or so clones, with 80% to 95% occurring only once. Sample: naive CD4+ T cells from PBMCs. These receptors came from a man younger than 30 in good health. Some clones in this sample may be carry-over from other donors' samples. The CDR3 runs from the conserved cysteine through the conserved F or W. A D gene is named only where the DNA matches it firmly. The size of a clone is reported for some rows only, either as once, few or many, or as a class for expanded clones.

j_gene: TRBJ2-3; d_gene: TRBD2; v_gene: TRBV5-1; abundance: NA; CDR3aa: CASSLRGGVGTDTQYF; CDR3nt: TGCGCCAGCAGCTTGAGGGGAGGGGTCGGCACAGATACGCAGTATTTT
j_gene: TRBJ2-5; d_gene: TRBD2; v_gene: TRBV28; abundance: NA; CDR3aa: CASSLRLLAGGKETQYF; CDR3nt: TGTGCCAGCAGTTTACGTCTCCTAGCGGGAGGCAAAGAGACCCAGTACTTC
j_gene: TRBJ1-1; d_gene: NA; v_gene: TRBV5-1; abundance: NA; CDR3aa: CASSESRRQMNTEAFF; CDR3nt: TGCGCCAGCAGCGAATCGCGGCGACAGATGAACACTGAAGCTTTCTTT
j_gene: TRBJ2-6; d_gene: NA; v_gene: TRBV5-1; abundance: NA; CDR3aa: CASSPRQTSGANVLTF; CDR3nt: TGCGCCAGCAGCCCTCGACAGACCTCTGGGGCCAACGTCCTGACTTTC
j_gene: TRBJ2-3; d_gene: NA; v_gene: TRBV11-3; abundance: NA; CDR3aa: CASSSSNSQWQYF; CDR3nt: TGTGCCAGCAGCTCATCGAACTCGCAATGGCAGTATTTT
j_gene: TRBJ1-2; d_gene: NA; v_gene: TRBV4-1; abundance: once; CDR3aa: CASSQVGSPHTF; CDR3nt: TGCGCCAGCAGCCAAGTCGGCTCACCTCACACCTTC
j_gene: TRBJ2-7; d_gene: TRBD1; v_gene: TRBV11-1; abundance: NA; CDR3aa: CARIKTFRGPGYEQYF; CDR3nt: TGTGCCAGGATTAAAACTTTCAGGGGGCCCGGGTACGAGCAGTACTTC
j_gene: TRBJ1-2; d_gene: TRBD1; v_gene: TRBV7-8; abundance: NA; CDR3aa: CASSLTRTGANYGYTF; CDR3nt: TGTGCCAGCAGCTTAACCCGGACAGGGGCGAACTATGGCTACACCTTC
j_gene: TRBJ2-3; d_gene: NA; v_gene: TRBV2; abundance: NA; CDR3aa: CAGGGSTDTQYF; CDR3nt: TGTGCCGGTGGGGGCTCCACAGATACGCAGTATTTT
j_gene: TRBJ2-2; d_gene: NA; v_gene: TRBV5-1; abundance: NA; CDR3aa: CASSFGGRITGELFF; CDR3nt: TGCGCCAGCAGCTTCGGGGGTAGGATCACCGGGGAGCTGTTTTTT
j_gene: TRBJ1-1; d_gene: TRBD1; v_gene: TRBV5-1; abundance: NA; CDR3aa: CASSFEPGQGGTEAFF; CDR3nt: TGCGCCAGCAGCTTCGAACCGGGACAGGGTGGTACTGAAGCTTTCTTT
j_gene: TRBJ2-1; d_gene: NA; v_gene: TRBV10-3; abundance: NA; CDR3aa: CAIGPDKYNEQFF; CDR3nt: TGTGCCATCGGGCCGGACAAATACAATGAGCAGTTCTTC
j_gene: TRBJ1-4; d_gene: NA; v_gene: TRBV4-3; abundance: NA; CDR3aa: CASSQDLTGSKLFF; CDR3nt: TGCGCCAGCAGCCAAGATTTAACAGGGTCAAAACTGTTTTTT
j_gene: TRBJ2-7; d_gene: NA; v_gene: TRBV5-6; abundance: NA; CDR3aa: CASSHGRGYEQYF; CDR3nt: TGTGCCAGCTCCCACGGACGGGGATACGAGCAGTACTTC
j_gene: TRBJ2-1; d_gene: NA; v_gene: TRBV21-1; abundance: NA; CDR3aa: CASSKRKPTHEQFF; CDR3nt: TGTGCCAGCAGCAAAAGGAAACCCACACATGAGCAGTTCTTC
j_gene: TRBJ2-5; d_gene: NA; v_gene: TRBV28; abundance: NA; CDR3aa: CASSFPGQSETQYF; CDR3nt: TGTGCCAGCAGTTTCCCGGGGCAGTCAGAGACCCAGTACTTC
j_gene: TRBJ2-5; d_gene: NA; v_gene: TRBV19; abundance: NA; CDR3aa: CASSIWARGRETQYF; CDR3nt: TGTGCCAGTAGTATATGGGCACGAGGTCGCGAGACCCAGTACTTC
j_gene: TRBJ2-7; d_gene: TRBD2; v_gene: TRBV28; abundance: NA; CDR3aa: CASVTRGLAASYEQYF; CDR3nt: TGTGCCAGCGTCACTAGGGGACTAGCGGCTTCATACGAGCAGTACTTC
j_gene: TRBJ2-5; d_gene: TRBD2; v_gene: TRBV19; abundance: NA; CDR3aa: CASSVPGLAGAGETQYF; CDR3nt: TGTGCCAGTAGTGTGCCGGGACTAGCGGGAGCGGGGGAGACCCAGTACTTC
j_gene: TRBJ2-7; d_gene: TRBD1; v_gene: TRBV7-9; abundance: NA; CDR3aa: CASSQVTGSYEQYF; CDR3nt: TGTGCCAGCAGCCAAGTGACAGGGAGCTACGAGCAGTACTTC
j_gene: TRBJ2-7; d_gene: TRBD1; v_gene: TRBV5-1; abundance: NA; CDR3aa: CASSLLRTGNPYEQYF; CDR3nt: TGCGCCAGCAGCTTGCTCCGGACAGGGAACCCCTACGAGCAGTACTTC
j_gene: TRBJ2-1; d_gene: NA; v_gene: TRBV5-4; abundance: NA; CDR3aa: CASSSGSNNEQFF; CDR3nt: TGTGCCAGCAGCTCGGGATCCAACAATGAGCAGTTCTTC
j_gene: TRBJ2-7; d_gene: NA; v_gene: TRBV11-1; abundance: NA; CDR3aa: CASSFGGRSSYEQYF; CDR3nt: TGTGCCAGCAGCTTCGGGGGGCGAAGCTCCTACGAGCAGTACTTC
j_gene: TRBJ2-2; d_gene: NA; v_gene: TRBV5-8; abundance: NA; CDR3aa: CASSLFWGPNTGELFF; CDR3nt: TGTGCCAGCAGCTTATTTTGGGGACCGAACACCGGGGAGCTGTTTTTT
j_gene: TRBJ2-3; d_gene: TRBD2; v_gene: TRBV5-1; abundance: once; CDR3aa: CASSVGTSGTSDTQYF; CDR3nt: TGCGCCAGCAGCGTCGGGACTAGCGGGACCTCAGATACGCAGTATTTT
j_gene: TRBJ1-4; d_gene: NA; v_gene: TRBV9; abundance: NA; CDR3aa: CASSVQPLEGVHEKLFF; CDR3nt: TGTGCCAGCAGCGTACAGCCGCTGGAAGGCGTACATGAAAAACTGTTTTTT
j_gene: TRBJ2-7; d_gene: NA; v_gene: TRBV6-6; abundance: NA; CDR3aa: CASAGGSTYEQYF; CDR3nt: TGTGCCAGCGCGGGCGGGTCAACCTACGAGCAGTACTTC
j_gene: TRBJ1-1; d_gene: NA; v_gene: TRBV7-6; abundance: NA; CDR3aa: CASSRQQGNTEAFF; CDR3nt: TGTGCCAGCAGCAGACAACAGGGGAACACTGAAGCTTTCTTT
j_gene: TRBJ2-1; d_gene: NA; v_gene: TRBV7-9; abundance: NA; CDR3aa: CASSLRGPRGGDEQFF; CDR3nt: TGTGCCAGCAGCTTACGGGGTCCCCGCGGCGGCGATGAGCAGTTCTTC
j_gene: TRBJ2-1; d_gene: TRBD2; v_gene: TRBV7-3; abundance: NA; CDR3aa: CASSPKLAGGLNMYNEQFF; CDR3nt: TGTGCCAGCAGCCCGAAACTAGCGGGAGGCCTGAATATGTACAATGAGCAGTTCTTC
j_gene: TRBJ2-7; d_gene: NA; v_gene: TRBV21-1; abundance: NA; CDR3aa: CASSSLRGNYEQYF; CDR3nt: TGTGCCAGCAGCAGCCTCCGGGGGAACTACGAGCAGTACTTC
j_gene: TRBJ2-2; d_gene: NA; v_gene: TRBV28; abundance: once; CDR3aa: CASSEVAGELFF; CDR3nt: TGTGCCAGCAGTGAGGTTGCCGGGGAGCTGTTTTTT
j_gene: TRBJ2-1; d_gene: TRBD2; v_gene: TRBV2; abundance: NA; CDR3aa: CASSESGSFYNEQFF; CDR3nt: TGTGCCAGCAGTGAAAGCGGGAGTTTTTACAATGAGCAGTTCTTC
j_gene: TRBJ2-3; d_gene: TRBD2; v_gene: TRBV5-1; abundance: NA; CDR3aa: CASSLVERGRTDTQYF; CDR3nt: TGCGCCAGCAGCTTGGTGGAGCGGGGTCGCACAGATACGCAGTATTTT
j_gene: TRBJ2-7; d_gene: NA; v_gene: TRBV5-1; abundance: NA; CDR3aa: CASSEGFAGYEQYF; CDR3nt: TGCGCCAGCAGCGAGGGTTTCGCAGGGTACGAGCAGTACTTC
j_gene: TRBJ2-3; d_gene: NA; v_gene: TRBV5-4; abundance: NA; CDR3aa: CASSFPLRTDTQYF; CDR3nt: TGTGCCAGCAGCTTTCCCCTTCGGACAGATACGCAGTATTTT
j_gene: TRBJ2-2; d_gene: TRBD1; v_gene: TRBV29-1; abundance: NA; CDR3aa: CSVGTENTGELFF; CDR3nt: TGCAGCGTAGGGACAGAGAACACCGGGGAGCTGTTTTTT
j_gene: TRBJ1-1; d_gene: NA; v_gene: TRBV6-6; abundance: once; CDR3aa: CASSYRTAEAFF; CDR3nt: TGTGCCAGCAGTTACAGGACAGCCGAAGCTTTCTTT
j_gene: TRBJ2-2; d_gene: NA; v_gene: TRBV20-1; abundance: NA; CDR3aa: CSAEYGELFF; CDR3nt: TGCAGTGCGGAGTACGGGGAGCTGTTTTTT
j_gene: TRBJ2-5; d_gene: NA; v_gene: TRBV6-6; abundance: NA; CDR3aa: CASSSVAAETQYF; CDR3nt: TGTGCCAGCAGTTCGGTAGCGGCAGAGACCCAGTACTTC
j_gene: TRBJ2-1; d_gene: TRBD1; v_gene: TRBV19; abundance: NA; CDR3aa: CASSNRRQGSLDEQFF; CDR3nt: TGTGCCAGTAGTAACCGACGACAGGGATCTCTCGATGAGCAGTTCTTC
j_gene: TRBJ2-2; d_gene: NA; v_gene: TRBV18; abundance: NA; CDR3aa: CASSPLRQENTGELFF; CDR3nt: TGTGCCAGCTCACCACTCCGACAGGAGAACACCGGGGAGCTGTTTTTT
j_gene: TRBJ1-5; d_gene: NA; v_gene: TRBV28; abundance: NA; CDR3aa: CASSLSDRLSSNQPQHF; CDR3nt: TGTGCCAGCAGTTTATCTGATCGGCTGTCTAGCAATCAGCCCCAGCATTTT
j_gene: TRBJ2-1; d_gene: NA; v_gene: TRBV28; abundance: once; CDR3aa: CASKAGSSYNEQFF; CDR3nt: TGTGCCAGCAAGGCGGGGAGCTCCTACAATGAGCAGTTCTTC
j_gene: TRBJ1-3; d_gene: TRBD1; v_gene: TRBV15; abundance: NA; CDR3aa: CATSRGRTGGLNGNTIYF; CDR3nt: TGTGCCACCAGCAGAGGACGGACAGGGGGGTTAAATGGAAACACCATATATTTT
j_gene: TRBJ2-5; d_gene: NA; v_gene: TRBV5-1; abundance: NA; CDR3aa: CASKVRETQYF; CDR3nt: TGCGCCAGCAAGGTCCGAGAGACCCAGTACTTC
j_gene: TRBJ1-6; d_gene: NA; v_gene: TRBV30; abundance: NA; CDR3aa: CAWSLQDGSPLHF; CDR3nt: TGTGCCTGGAGTTTACAGGATGGTTCACCCCTCCACTTT
j_gene: TRBJ1-2; d_gene: NA; v_gene: TRBV4-3; abundance: once; CDR3aa: CASSQGAGSGNYGYTF; CDR3nt: TGCGCCAGCAGCCAAGGGGCCGGGTCGGGTAACTATGGCTACACCTTC
j_gene: TRBJ2-7; d_gene: NA; v_gene: TRBV2; abundance: NA; CDR3aa: CASRYQFYEQYF; CDR3nt: TGTGCCAGCAGGTACCAGTTTTACGAGCAGTACTTC
j_gene: TRBJ2-2; d_gene: NA; v_gene: TRBV19; abundance: NA; CDR3aa: CASTGPGTGELFF; CDR3nt: TGTGCCTCAACGGGACCGGGCACCGGGGAGCTGTTTTTT
j_gene: TRBJ2-1; d_gene: NA; v_gene: TRBV28; abundance: NA; CDR3aa: CASRTLYNEQFF; CDR3nt: TGTGCCAGCAGGACCCTCTACAATGAGCAGTTCTTC
j_gene: TRBJ2-1; d_gene: NA; v_gene: TRBV7-2; abundance: NA; CDR3aa: CASTKKLGEQFF; CDR3nt: TGTGCCAGCACCAAGAAGTTGGGTGAGCAGTTCTTC
j_gene: TRBJ2-5; d_gene: NA; v_gene: TRBV29-1; abundance: NA; CDR3aa: CSVGRLEALTQYF; CDR3nt: TGCAGCGTGGGACGACTGGAAGCTTTGACCCAGTACTTC
j_gene: TRBJ2-7; d_gene: TRBD1; v_gene: TRBV7-9; abundance: NA; CDR3aa: CASSLEGTGSEQYF; CDR3nt: TGTGCCAGCAGCTTAGAGGGGACAGGATCCGAGCAGTACTTC
j_gene: TRBJ2-7; d_gene: NA; v_gene: TRBV7-3; abundance: NA; CDR3aa: CVSAFSSFSYEQYF; CDR3nt: TGTGTCAGCGCTTTTTCGAGCTTCTCCTACGAGCAGTACTTC